This T cell receptor (beta chain) was identified during a study of OX40 agonist ivuxolimab in advanced cancers. Libraries were prepared by immunoSEQ multiplex PCR; TCRdb keeps only in-frame clonotypes and omits some of them. Of approximately 76,000 clones listed, more than 85% are singletons. Findings and limits, study-wide: By week 6 at 0.1 to 3.0 mg/kg, blood CD4+ and CD8+ T cells had expanded clonally. CD8+ T cells showed, on average, more clonal expansion than CD4+ cells.

Germline V gene sequence: CDR1 SNHLY, CDR2 FYNNEI. With 4 bases clipped from V and 5 bases from J, the junction kept 7 bases outside the gene matches. The CDR3 has 15 residues. With respect to this clone: What it binds is unknown.

The sequence was collected from an adult with an advanced solid tumor such as melanoma, head and neck, liver or kidney cancer. V gene TRBV2 combines with J gene TRBJ1-2; 10 bases agree with TRBD1. Source: CD4+ or CD8+ T cells sorted from blood, taken in a trial of the OX40 agonist ivuxolimab. CDR3 DNA: TGTGCCAGCAGTGTTGACGACAGGGGGCTATATGGCTACACCTTC. This translates into CASSVDDRGLYGYTF.